This TCR beta chain was recovered during a study of blood T cell repertoires in COVID-19. At the level of the study: Spain, Italy and the United States supplied samples that represented acute and convalescent COVID-19. Sources were T cells, B-cell-depleted T cells, or PBMCs; the material itself was cDNA or gDNA.

Using immunoSEQ multiplex PCR, the repertoire was profiled, and TCRdb retains in-frame clones only, with some absent. The sample lists about 26,000 clones; nearly 90% were seen once. V dropped 1 base and J dropped 4 bases, with 7 bases sitting between them. Germline V gene lookup returns CDR1 LGHNT and CDR2 FRNRAP. This CDR3 comprises 13 residues. The chain joins TRBV12-5 to TRBJ1-1, with D unresolved. The TCR was taken from a man between 70 and 80 years old with acute or convalescent COVID-19. Sequenced sample: peripheral blood. CDR3: CASGLGTSTEAFF. The CDR3, as DNA: TGTGCTAGTGGTTTGGGCACGAGCACTGAAGCTTTCTTT.